This T cell receptor (beta chain) was observed in a study of shared T cell receptors in the human thymus (dated by TCRdb to the early 2020s). General notes on the study: The study investigated the way shared, self-reactive T-cell receptor alpha chains are produced in the human thymus.

The sample holds one count of this clone. The clone's antigen remains unknown. No qualities accompany the bases; no much larger clone lies one base away. Libraries were prepared through the immunoSEQ multiplex PCR assay. The source is immuneACCESS, and TCRdb retained only in-frame sequences with V and J called. Part of the clones is not carried over; for the studies checked, unresolved V genes explain less than half of this, and the remainder is unexplained. In this sample the table shows about 660,000 clones, 70% to 90% of which occur a single time. The ten largest account for over 0.008% of the sample. Taken from the germline V gene, the CDR1 and CDR2 loops are MNHEY and SVGAGI. Trimming takes 1 base off V and 6 bases off J; junction bases not matched to a gene: 5. The CDR3 goes from the cysteine to the phenylalanine over 14 residues. CDR3 DNA only is kept here, 42 bases in frame from base 1. These records were also assigned to another study, of human thymus T cells. Per the second study: In Finland, the donors were immunologically healthy infants who were having open corrective cardiac surgery for congenital heart defects. Thymus tissue was collected as surgical resects that were removed during corrective cardiac surgery. Biased V and J gene segment usage appeared to be present in both thymic and peripheral blood repertoires. According to the related research, thymic TCR repertoires were highly overlapping among unrelated individuals. The study used 7 or 8 infant thymus samples plus four related peripheral blood samples to characterize TCR alpha and beta repertoires. The cohort included a handful of male and two female infants, with donor ages spanning 7 to 244 days. After being mechanically released from the tissue, thymocytes were kept at -70 degrees C in pellets of roughly 8.5-34 million cells. A QIAsymphony instrument was used to extract genomic DNA from frozen cell pellets. TCRB and TCRAD loci were amplified from a standardized quantity of quality-controlled genomic DNA using the immunoSEQ multiplex PCR assay. The amplicons spanned the V(D)J region and were long enough to cover the CDR3 and allow V and J genes to be identified. Amplicon sequencing was performed on an Illumina platform through the commercial immunoSEQ service. Primer bias and sequencing errors were corrected as previously described, and TCRAD and TCRB were defined on the basis of the IMGT database. Analysis of the repertoires was done with immunoSEQ Analyzer 3.0 and VDJTools and included basic statistics, V/J segment usage, diversity estimates, rarefaction and pairwise overlap. Diversity was estimated with Chao1, ChaoE, Efron-Thisted, Shannon and inverse Simpson indices, and also on datasets down-sampled to the smallest sample. Repertoire overlap was assessed by strict matching of CDR3 nucleotide sequence, V gene and J gene, and clustering was done by Jaccard-based multidimensional scaling. On average, about 800,000 unique TCRB clonotypes were obtained from thymus samples, compared with about 84,000 from blood samples.

The chain uses TRBV6-5 and TRBJ1-2, and 7 junction bases match TRBD1. This clonotype originated in a boy under three years old with a congenital heart defect. Donor details come from another sample of the same person, matched by shared clones. Sequenced input: thymocytes. Here is the DNA: TGTGCCAGCAGTTACTGGGGGACAGAACATGGCTACACCTTC. Its translation reads: CASSYWGTEHGYTF.